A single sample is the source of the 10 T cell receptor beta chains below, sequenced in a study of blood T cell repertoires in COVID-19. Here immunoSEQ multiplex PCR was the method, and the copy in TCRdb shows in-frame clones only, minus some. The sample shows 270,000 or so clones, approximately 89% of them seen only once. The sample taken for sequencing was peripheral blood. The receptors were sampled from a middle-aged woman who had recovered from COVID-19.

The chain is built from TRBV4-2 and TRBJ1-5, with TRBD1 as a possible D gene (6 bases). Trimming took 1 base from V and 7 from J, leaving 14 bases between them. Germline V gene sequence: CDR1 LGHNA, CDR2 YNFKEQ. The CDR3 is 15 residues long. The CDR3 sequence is CASSQVQQGLQPQHF. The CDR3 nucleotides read TGTGCCAGCAGCCAAGTCCAACAGGGTCTCCAGCCCCAGCATTTT.

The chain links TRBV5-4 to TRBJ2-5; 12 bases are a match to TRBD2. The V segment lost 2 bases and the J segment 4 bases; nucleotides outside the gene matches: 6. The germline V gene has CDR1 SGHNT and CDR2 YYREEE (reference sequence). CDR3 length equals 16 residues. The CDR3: CASSLASGGGRETQYF. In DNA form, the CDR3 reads TGTGCCAGCAGCTTAGCTAGCGGGGGGGGTAGAGAGACCCAGTACTTC.

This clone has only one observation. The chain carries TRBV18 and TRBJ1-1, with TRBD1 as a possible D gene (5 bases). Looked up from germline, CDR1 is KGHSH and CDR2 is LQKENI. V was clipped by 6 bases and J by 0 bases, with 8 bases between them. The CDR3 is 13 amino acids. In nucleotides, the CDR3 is TGTGCCAGCTCCGAGACAGTGAACACTGAAGCTTTCTTT. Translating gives CASSETVNTEAFF.

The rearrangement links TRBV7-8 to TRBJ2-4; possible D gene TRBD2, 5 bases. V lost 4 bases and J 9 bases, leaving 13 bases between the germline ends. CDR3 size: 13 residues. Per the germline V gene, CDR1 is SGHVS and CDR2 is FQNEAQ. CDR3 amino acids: CASSSGTRTIQYF. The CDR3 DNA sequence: TGTGCCAGCAGCTCCGGAACTAGAACCATTCAGTACTTC. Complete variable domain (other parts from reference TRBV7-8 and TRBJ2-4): GAGVSQSPRYKVAKRGQDVALRCDPISGHVSLFWYQQALGQGPEFLTYFQNEAQLDKSGLPSDRFFAERPEGSVSTLKIQRTQQEDSAVYLCASSSGTRTIQYFGAGTRLSVL.

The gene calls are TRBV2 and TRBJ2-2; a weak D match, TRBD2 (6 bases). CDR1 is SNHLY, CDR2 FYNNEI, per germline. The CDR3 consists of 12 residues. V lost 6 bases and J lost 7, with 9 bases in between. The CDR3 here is CASSAGSGELFF. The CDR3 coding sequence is TGTGCCAGCAGCGCGGGAAGCGGGGAGCTGTTTTTT.

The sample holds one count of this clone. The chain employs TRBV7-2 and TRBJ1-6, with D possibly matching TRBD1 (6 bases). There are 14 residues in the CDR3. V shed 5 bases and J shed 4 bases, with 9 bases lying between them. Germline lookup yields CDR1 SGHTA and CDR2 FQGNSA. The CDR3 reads CASSQQGYNSPLHF. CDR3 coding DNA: TGTGCCAGCAGCCAACAGGGTTATAATTCACCCCTCCACTTT.

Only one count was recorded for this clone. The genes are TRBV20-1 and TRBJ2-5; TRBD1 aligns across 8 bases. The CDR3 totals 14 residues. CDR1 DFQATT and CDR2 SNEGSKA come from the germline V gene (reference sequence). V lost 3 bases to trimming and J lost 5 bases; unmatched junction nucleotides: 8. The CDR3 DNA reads TGCAGTGCTAGTTCAGGACAGGGTGGGGAGACCCAGTACTTC. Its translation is CSASSGQGGETQYF.

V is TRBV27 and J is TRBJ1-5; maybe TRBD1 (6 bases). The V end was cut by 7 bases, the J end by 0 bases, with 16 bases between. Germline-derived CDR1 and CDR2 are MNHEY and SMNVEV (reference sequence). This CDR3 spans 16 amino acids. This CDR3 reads CASKGGGPYSNQPQHF. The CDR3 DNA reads TGTGCCAGCAAGGGGGGAGGGCCCTATAGCAATCAGCCCCAGCATTTT.

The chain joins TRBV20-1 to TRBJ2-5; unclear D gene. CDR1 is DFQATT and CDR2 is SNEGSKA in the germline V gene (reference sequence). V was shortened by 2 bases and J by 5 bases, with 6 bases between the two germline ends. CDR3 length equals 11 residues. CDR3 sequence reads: CSARSVETQYF. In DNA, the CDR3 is TGCAGTGCTAGATCCGTGGAGACCCAGTACTTC.

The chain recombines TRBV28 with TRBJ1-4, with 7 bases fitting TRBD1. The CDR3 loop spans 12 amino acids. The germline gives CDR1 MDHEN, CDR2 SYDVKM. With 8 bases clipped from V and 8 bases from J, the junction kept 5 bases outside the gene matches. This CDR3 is CASGQVGEKLFF. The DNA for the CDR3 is TGTGCCAGCGGACAGGTGGGAGAAAAACTGTTTTTT.